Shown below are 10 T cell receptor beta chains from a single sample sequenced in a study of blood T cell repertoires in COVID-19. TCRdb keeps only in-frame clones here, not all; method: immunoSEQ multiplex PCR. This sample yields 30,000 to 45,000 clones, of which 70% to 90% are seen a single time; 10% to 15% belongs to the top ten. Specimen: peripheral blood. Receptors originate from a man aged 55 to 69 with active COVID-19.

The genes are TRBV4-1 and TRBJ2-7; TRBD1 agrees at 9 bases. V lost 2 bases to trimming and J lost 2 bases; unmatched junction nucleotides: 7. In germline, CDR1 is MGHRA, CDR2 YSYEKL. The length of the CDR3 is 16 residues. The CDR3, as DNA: TGCGCCAGCAGCCAAAAGGCCGGGACAGGGCCCTACGAGCAGTACTTC. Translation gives CASSQKAGTGPYEQYF.

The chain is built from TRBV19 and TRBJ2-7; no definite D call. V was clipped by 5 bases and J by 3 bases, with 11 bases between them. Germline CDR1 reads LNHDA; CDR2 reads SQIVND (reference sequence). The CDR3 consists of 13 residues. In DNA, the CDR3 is TGTGCCAGTAGTGCCGGCGGAAACTACGAGCAGTACTTC. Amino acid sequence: CASSAGGNYEQYF.

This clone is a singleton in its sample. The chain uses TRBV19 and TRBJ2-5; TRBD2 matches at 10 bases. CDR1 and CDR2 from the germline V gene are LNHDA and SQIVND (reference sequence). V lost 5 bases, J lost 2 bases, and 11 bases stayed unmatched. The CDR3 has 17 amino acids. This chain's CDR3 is CASSSIPGTSAQETQYF. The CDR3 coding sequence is TGTGCCAGTAGTTCGATACCGGGGACTAGCGCACAAGAGACCCAGTACTTC. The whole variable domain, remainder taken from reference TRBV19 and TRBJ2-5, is DGGITQSPKYLFRKEGQNVTLSCEQNLNHDAMYWYRQDPGQGLRLIYYSQIVNDFQKGDIAEGYSVSREKKESFPLTVTSAQKNPTAFYLCASSSIPGTSAQETQYFGPGTRLLVL.

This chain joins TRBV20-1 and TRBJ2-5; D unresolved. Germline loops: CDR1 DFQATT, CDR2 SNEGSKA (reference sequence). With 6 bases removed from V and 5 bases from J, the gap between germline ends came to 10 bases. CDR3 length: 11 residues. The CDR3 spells CSAQIEETQYF. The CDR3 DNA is TGCAGTGCCCAAATCGAGGAGACCCAGTACTTC.

The DNA of the CDR3 is TGTGCCAGCAGTTTAGACAGGCCCCGGGGCAATCAGCCCCAGCATTTT. This encodes CASSLDRPRGNQPQHF. The chain employs TRBV27 and TRBJ1-5, with D perhaps TRBD1 (6 bases). The germline V and J ends were trimmed by 2 bases and 2 bases, with 13 bases remaining between them. Germline loops: CDR1 MNHEY, CDR2 SMNVEV (reference sequence). The CDR3 extends over 16 amino acids.

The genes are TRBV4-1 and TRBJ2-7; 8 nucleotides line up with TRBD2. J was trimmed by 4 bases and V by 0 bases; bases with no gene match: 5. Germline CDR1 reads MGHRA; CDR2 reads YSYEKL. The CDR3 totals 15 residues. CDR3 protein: CASSQDVGRGYEQYF. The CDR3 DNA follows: TGCGCCAGCAGCCAAGATGTCGGGAGGGGGTACGAGCAGTACTTC.

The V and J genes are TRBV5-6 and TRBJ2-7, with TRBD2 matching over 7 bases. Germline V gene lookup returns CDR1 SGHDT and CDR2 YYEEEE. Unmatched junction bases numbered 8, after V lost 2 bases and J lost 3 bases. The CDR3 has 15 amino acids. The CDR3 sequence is CASSFLAARGYEQYF. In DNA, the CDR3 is TGTGCCAGCAGCTTTCTAGCGGCTAGGGGCTACGAGCAGTACTTC.

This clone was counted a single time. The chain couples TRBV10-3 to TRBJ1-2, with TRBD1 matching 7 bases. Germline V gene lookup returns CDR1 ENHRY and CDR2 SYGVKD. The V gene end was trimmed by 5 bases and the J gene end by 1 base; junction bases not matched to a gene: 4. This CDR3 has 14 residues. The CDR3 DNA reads TGTGCCATCAGTACAGGGGCCCGTAACTATGGCTACACCTTC. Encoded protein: CAISTGARNYGYTF.

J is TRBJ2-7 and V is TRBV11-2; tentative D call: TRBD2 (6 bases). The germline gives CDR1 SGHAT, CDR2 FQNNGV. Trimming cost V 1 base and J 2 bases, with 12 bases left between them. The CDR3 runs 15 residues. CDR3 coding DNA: TGTGCCAGCAGCTTAGTGGAGGGCGGGGCCTACGAGCAGTACTTC. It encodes CASSLVEGGAYEQYF.

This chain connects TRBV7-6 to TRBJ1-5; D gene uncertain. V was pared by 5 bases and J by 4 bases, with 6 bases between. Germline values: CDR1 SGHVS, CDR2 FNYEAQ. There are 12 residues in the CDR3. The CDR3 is CASSVRNQPQHF. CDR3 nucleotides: TGTGCCAGCAGCGTCCGGAATCAGCCCCAGCATTTT.